This T cell receptor beta chain was retrieved from a study of control samples from healthy donors and cancer patients. The protocol was immunoSEQ multiplex PCR, while the TCRdb copy is restricted to in-frame clones and leaves out a portion. The table shows 160,000 or so clones, with 80% to 95% occurring only once. The CDR3 is 12 residues long. Trimming pared 5 bases from V and 10 bases from J, leaving 12 bases between. Germline V CDR1 and CDR2: SEHNR, FQNEAQ (reference sequence). The clonotype originates from a woman aged 25 to 39 in good health. Specimen: blood. The chain combines TRBV7-9 with TRBJ2-1, with D tentatively TRBD2 (5 bases). CDR3 in DNA: TGTGCCAGCAGCCCGGACTTACAAGAGCAGTTCTTC. It encodes CASSPDLQEQFF.